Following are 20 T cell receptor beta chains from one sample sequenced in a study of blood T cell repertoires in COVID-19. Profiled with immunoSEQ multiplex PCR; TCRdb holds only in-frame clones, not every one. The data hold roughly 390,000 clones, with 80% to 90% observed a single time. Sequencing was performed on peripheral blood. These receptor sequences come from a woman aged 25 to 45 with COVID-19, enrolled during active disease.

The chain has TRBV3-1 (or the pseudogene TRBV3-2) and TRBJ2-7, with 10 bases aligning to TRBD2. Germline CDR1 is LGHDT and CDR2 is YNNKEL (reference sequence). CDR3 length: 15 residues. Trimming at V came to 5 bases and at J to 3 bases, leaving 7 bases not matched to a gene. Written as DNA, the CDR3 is TGTGCCAGCAGCGAAGGACTAGCGGATCTCTACGAGCAGTACTTC. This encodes CASSEGLADLYEQYF.

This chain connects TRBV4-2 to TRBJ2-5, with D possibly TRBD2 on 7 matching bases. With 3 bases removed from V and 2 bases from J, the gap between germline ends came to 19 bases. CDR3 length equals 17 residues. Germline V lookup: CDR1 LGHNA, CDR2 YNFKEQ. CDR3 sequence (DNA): TGTGCCAGCAGCCAGTTGGGGGCGGGAGACTATCAAGAGACCCAGTACTTC. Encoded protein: CASSQLGAGDYQETQYF.

CDR3 nucleotide sequence: TGCAGCGTTGATATAGCGGGAGGGCCCTATGAGCAGTTCTTC. Residues: CSVDIAGGPYEQFF. The chain links TRBV29-1 to TRBJ2-1; 11 bases line up with TRBD2. This CDR3 comprises 14 residues. The germline V gene has CDR1 SQVTM and CDR2 ANQGSEA. Losses at the gene ends were 3 bases for V and 8 bases for J; bases not matched to a gene: 6.

CDR3 in amino acids: CASSLRDNQETQYF. The DNA for the CDR3 is TGCGCCAGCAGTCTCCGGGACAACCAAGAGACCCAGTACTTC. The chain carries TRBV4-1 and TRBJ2-5; D possibly corresponds to TRBD1 (6 bases). Germline-derived CDR1 and CDR2 are MGHRA and YSYEKL. Trimming pared 6 bases from V and 0 bases from J, leaving 11 bases between. The CDR3 loop spans 14 amino acids.

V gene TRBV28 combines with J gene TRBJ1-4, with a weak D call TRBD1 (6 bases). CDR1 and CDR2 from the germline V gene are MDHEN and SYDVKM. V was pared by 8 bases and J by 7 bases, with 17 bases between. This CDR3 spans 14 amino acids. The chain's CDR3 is CASHPSGDGEKLFF. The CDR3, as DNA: TGTGCCAGCCACCCGTCAGGGGACGGTGAAAAACTGTTTTTT.

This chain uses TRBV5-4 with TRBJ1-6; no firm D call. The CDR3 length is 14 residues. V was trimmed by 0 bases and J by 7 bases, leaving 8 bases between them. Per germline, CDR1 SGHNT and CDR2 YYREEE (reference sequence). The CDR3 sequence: CASSLELSNSPLHF. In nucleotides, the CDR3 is TGTGCCAGCAGCTTGGAGCTAAGCAATTCACCCCTCCACTTT. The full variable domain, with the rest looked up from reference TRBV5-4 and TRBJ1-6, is ETGVTQSPTHLIKTRGQQVTLRCSSQSGHNTVSWYQQALGQGPQFIFQYYREEENGRGNFPPRFSGLQFPNYSSELNVNALELDDSALYLCASSLELSNSPLHFGNGTRLTVT.

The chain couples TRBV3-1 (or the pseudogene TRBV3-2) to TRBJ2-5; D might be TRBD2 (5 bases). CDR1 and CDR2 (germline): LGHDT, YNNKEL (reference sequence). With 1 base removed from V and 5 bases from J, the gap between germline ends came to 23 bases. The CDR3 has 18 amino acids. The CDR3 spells CASSQGRSAGRPWETQYF. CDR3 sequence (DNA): TGTGCCAGCAGCCAAGGGAGGTCGGCGGGCCGTCCGTGGGAGACCCAGTACTTC.

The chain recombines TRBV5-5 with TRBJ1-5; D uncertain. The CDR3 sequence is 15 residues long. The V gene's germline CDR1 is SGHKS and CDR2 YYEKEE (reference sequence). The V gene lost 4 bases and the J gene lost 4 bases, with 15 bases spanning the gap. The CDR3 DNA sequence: TGTGCCAGCAGCGAAGAATCGGGATTTAATCAGCCCCAGCATTTT. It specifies CASSEESGFNQPQHF.

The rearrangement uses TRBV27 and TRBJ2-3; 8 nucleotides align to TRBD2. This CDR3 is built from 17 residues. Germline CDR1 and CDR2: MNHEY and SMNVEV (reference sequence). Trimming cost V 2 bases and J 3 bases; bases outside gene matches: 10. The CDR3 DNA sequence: TGTGCCAGCAGTTTAAGGGTTTTGGAGCGGGAGACAGATACGCAGTATTTT. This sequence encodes CASSLRVLERETDTQYF.

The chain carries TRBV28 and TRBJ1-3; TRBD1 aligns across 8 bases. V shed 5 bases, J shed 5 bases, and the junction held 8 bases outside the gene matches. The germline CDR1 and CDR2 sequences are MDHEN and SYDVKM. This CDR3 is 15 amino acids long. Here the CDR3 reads CASSPGDRPRNTIYF. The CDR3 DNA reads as TGTGCCAGCAGTCCCGGGGACAGGCCTCGAAACACCATATATTTT.

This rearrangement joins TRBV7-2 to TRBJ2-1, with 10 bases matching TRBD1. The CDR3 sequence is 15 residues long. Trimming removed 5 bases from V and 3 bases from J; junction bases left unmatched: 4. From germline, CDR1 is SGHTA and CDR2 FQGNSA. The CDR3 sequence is CASSLRDRGYNEQFF. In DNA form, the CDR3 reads TGTGCCAGCAGCCTCCGGGACAGGGGCTACAATGAGCAGTTCTTC.

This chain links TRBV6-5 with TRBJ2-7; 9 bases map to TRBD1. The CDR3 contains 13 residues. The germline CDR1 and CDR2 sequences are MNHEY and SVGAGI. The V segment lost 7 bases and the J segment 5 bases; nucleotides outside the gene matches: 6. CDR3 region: CASTRTGENEQYF. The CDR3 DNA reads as TGTGCCAGCACTCGGACAGGGGAGAACGAGCAGTACTTC.

CDR3 DNA: TGTGCCAGCAGTTTAGGGACTAGCGGGAGCCACGAGCAGTTCTTC. Its translation: CASSLGTSGSHEQFF. The chain employs TRBV27 and TRBJ2-1; 14 positions agree with TRBD2. Looked up from germline, CDR1 is MNHEY and CDR2 is SMNVEV (reference sequence). V trimming: 2 bases; J trimming: 10 bases; junction bases outside the gene matches: 4. This CDR3 contains 15 residues.

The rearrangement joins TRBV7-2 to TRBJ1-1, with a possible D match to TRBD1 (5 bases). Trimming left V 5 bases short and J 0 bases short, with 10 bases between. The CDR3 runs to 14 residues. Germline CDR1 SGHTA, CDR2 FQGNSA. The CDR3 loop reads CASSPREVNTEAFF. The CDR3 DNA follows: TGTGCCAGCAGCCCCAGGGAGGTGAACACTGAAGCTTTCTTT.

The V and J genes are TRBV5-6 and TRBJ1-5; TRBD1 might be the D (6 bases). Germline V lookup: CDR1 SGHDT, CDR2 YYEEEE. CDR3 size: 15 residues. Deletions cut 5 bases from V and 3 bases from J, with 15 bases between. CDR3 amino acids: CASSPIGQPNQPQHF. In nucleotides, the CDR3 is TGTGCCAGCAGTCCTATAGGACAGCCCAATCAGCCCCAGCATTTT.

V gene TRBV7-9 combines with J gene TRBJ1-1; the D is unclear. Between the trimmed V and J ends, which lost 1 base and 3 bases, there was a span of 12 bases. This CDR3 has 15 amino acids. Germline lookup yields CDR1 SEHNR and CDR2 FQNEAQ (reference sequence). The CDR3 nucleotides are TGTGCCAGCAGCTTAGGGGTGGATACAGACACTGAAGCTTTCTTT. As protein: CASSLGVDTDTEAFF.

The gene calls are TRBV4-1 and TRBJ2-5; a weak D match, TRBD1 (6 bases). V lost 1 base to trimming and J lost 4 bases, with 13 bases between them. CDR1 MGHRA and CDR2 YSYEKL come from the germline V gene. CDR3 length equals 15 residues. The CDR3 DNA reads TGCGCCAGCAGCCAAGTGAACAGGGCTGGAGAGACCCAGTACTTC. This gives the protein CASSQVNRAGETQYF.

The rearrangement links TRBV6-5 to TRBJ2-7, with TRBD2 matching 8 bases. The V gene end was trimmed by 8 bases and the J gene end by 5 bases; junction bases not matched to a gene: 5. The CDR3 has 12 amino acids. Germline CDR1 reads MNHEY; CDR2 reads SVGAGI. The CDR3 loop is CASSGRVDEQYF. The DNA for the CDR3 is TGTGCCAGCTCCGGGAGGGTGGACGAGCAGTACTTC.

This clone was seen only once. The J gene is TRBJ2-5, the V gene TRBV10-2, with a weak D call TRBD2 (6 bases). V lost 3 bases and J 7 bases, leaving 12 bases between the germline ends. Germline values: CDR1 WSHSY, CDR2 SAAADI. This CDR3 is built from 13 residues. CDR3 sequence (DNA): TGCGCCAGCAGTGACCCGGACTATTCGACCCAGTACTTC. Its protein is CASSDPDYSTQYF.

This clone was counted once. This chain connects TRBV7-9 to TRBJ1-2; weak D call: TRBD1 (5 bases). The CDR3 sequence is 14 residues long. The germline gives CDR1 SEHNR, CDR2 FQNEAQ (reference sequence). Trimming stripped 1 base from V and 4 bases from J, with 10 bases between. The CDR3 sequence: CASSLGDGAYGYTF. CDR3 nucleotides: TGTGCCAGCAGCTTAGGGGATGGGGCCTATGGCTACACCTTC.